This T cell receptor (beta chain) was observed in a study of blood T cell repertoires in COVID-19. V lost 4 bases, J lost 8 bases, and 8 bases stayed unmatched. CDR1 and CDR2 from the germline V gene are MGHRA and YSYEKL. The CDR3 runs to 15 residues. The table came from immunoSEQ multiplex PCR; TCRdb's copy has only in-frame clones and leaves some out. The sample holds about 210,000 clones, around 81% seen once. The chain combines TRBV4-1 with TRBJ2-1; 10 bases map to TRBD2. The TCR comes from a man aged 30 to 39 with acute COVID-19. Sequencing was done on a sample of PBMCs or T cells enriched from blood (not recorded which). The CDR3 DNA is TGCGCCAGCAGCCCTTTGAGCGGGGGGGGAGATGAGCAGTTCTTC. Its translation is CASSPLSGGGDEQFF.